A selection of T cell receptor beta chains follows, all from one sample in a study of CD8 T cells in Susac syndrome. TCRdb re-derived calls from the immunoSEQ multiplex PCR reads in MiXCR, one entry per CDR3 protein. The sample lists some 190,000 distinct CDR3 sequences; approximately 95% were seen once. Sequencing was done on a sample of CD4+ T cells from PBMCs. Receptors originate from a human donor with multiple sclerosis. Both conserved end residues are part of each CDR3. A D gene is named only where the DNA matches it firmly. Rows give clone size only sometimes, using once, few, many, or a class for an expanded clone.

v_gene,j_gene,abundance,d_gene,CDR3aa,CDR3nt
TRBV20-1,TRBJ2-1,-,-,CSTELQDHNEQFF,TGCAGTACCGAGTTACAGGATCACAATGAGCAGTTCTTC
TRBV29-1,TRBJ2-7,once,-,CSARTPGYEQYF,TGCAGCGCCCGGACACCGGGCTACGAGCAGTACTTC
TRBV5-1,TRBJ2-3,-,-,CASSFHTDTQYF,TGCGCCAGCAGCTTCCACACAGATACGCAGTATTTT
TRBV15,TRBJ1-2,-,-,CATSRPRGGSYGYTF,TGTGCCACCAGCAGACCCAGGGGAGGGAGCTATGGCTACACCTTC
TRBV20-1,TRBJ2-7,-,TRBD2,CSASREPYEQYF,TGCAGTGCTTCGCGGGAGCCCTACGAGCAGTACTTC
TRBV5-1,TRBJ1-2,-,-,CASSPSTENYGYTF,TGCGCCAGCAGCCCGTCAACAGAGAACTATGGCTACACCTTC
TRBV20-1,TRBJ2-1,-,TRBD2,CSAEALAGGQNEQFF,TGCAGTGCAGAAGCCCTAGCGGGGGGGCAGAATGAGCAGTTCTTC
TRBV3-1,TRBJ2-7,once,TRBD1,CASSLSGQGAVEQYF,TGTGCCAGCAGCCTTTCCGGACAGGGGGCCGTCGAGCAGTACTTC
TRBV12-3/TRBV12-4,TRBJ2-7,once,-,CASSLNLGHEQYF,TGTGCCAGCAGTTTGAACTTAGGCCACGAGCAGTACTTC
TRBV20-1,TRBJ2-3,-,TRBD2,CSARDRFEAGTGHTQYF,TGCAGTGCTAGAGATCGGTTTGAAGCGGGGACCGGGCATACGCAGTATTTT
TRBV9,TRBJ1-1,-,-,CASSDPGRMNTEAFF,TGTGCCAGCAGCGATCCAGGCCGGATGAACACTGAAGCTTTCTTT
TRBV7-6,TRBJ2-1,-,TRBD2,CASSPTSGPTYNEQFF,TGTGCCAGCAGCCCAACTAGCGGCCCAACCTACAATGAGCAGTTCTTC
TRBV3-1,TRBJ1-2,-,TRBD1,CASSQGTHRGRDGYTF,TGTGCCAGCAGCCAAGGGACTCACAGGGGGCGCGATGGCTACACCTTC
TRBV20-1,TRBJ2-4,-,-,CSARQGAKNIQYF,TGCAGTGCTAGACAGGGGGCCAAAAACATTCAGTACTTC
TRBV29-1,TRBJ2-3,-,TRBD2,CSVVTSGGPGDTQYF,TGCAGCGTTGTGACTAGCGGGGGGCCAGGAGATACGCAGTATTTT
TRBV14,TRBJ2-2,-,TRBD2,CASSQDLAVNTGELFF,TGTGCCAGCAGCCAAGATCTAGCGGTGAACACCGGGGAGCTGTTTTTT
TRBV3-1,TRBJ1-5,-,TRBD1,CASSQGPGGGQPQHF,TGTGCCAGCAGCCAAGGTCCAGGGGGCGGGCAGCCCCAGCATTTT
TRBV20-1,TRBJ2-7,-,TRBD2,CSAIGGAGLYEQYF,TGCAGTGCTATCGGGGGGGCAGGTTTGTACGAGCAGTACTTC